This T cell receptor (beta chain) is drawn from a study of blood T cells in healthy people across ages. Findings and caveats of the study: Donor CMV status was unknown, possibly confounding expanded clonotype changes. What prevented conclusive comparison of naive and antigen-experienced cells was that PBMCs were unsorted.

For the second PCR, which ran for about 6 to 11 cycles, a sample-barcoded 5' primer and a J-beta primer mix were used. TCRdb ran MiXCR on the 5' RACE reads and lists one entry per CDR3 protein. The table shows more than 700,000 distinct CDR3 sequences, with more than 35% occurring only once. This clonotype was seen more than once but under ten times. Antigen specificity is unknown. Each donor had approximately 10 milliliters of peripheral blood drawn. CDR1 is SGDLS and CDR2 is YYNGEE in the germline V gene. V was pared by 3 bases and J by 2 bases, with 14 bases between. This CDR3 comprises 15 residues.

This chain uses TRBV9 with TRBJ1-2; D is uncertain. Sequencing used blood. The TCR sequence derives from a man older than 75 in good health. CDR3 protein: CASSAEPGPNYGYTF. CDR3 in DNA: TGTGCCAGCAGCGCCGAGCCGGGCCCGAACTATGGCTACACCTTC.